Listed below are T cell receptor beta chains from one sample, sequenced in a study of cytomegalovirus exposure and HLA in healthy donors. Some clones are missing from TCRdb's copy, which holds only in-frame ones; the method was immunoSEQ multiplex PCR. The sample consists of about 130,000 clones, about 80% of them appearing once. The sample taken for sequencing was PBMCs. These receptors were collected from a man between 40 and 49 years old in good health and CMV-seronegative. Each CDR3 is given with its conserved first and last residue. D genes are given only for firm matches. Where a row states a size, it is once, few, many or the class of an expanded clone; other rows omit it.

>TRBV9|-|TRBJ2-3|-
TGTGCCAGCAGCGTAGTAGAGCGGCTAAACACAGATACGCAGTATTTT
CASSVVERLNTDTQYF
>TRBV4-1|-|TRBJ2-5|-
TGCGCCAGCAGCCAAGGTTCCCAGCTCGGGGAGACCCAGTACTTC
CASSQGSQLGETQYF
>TRBV2|once|TRBJ2-7|-
TGTGCCAGCAGGAAAGACACCTACACCTACGAGCAGTACTTC
CASRKDTYTYEQYF
>TRBV27|-|TRBJ1-2|TRBD1
TGTGCCAGCAGCCGGGACAGGGGGGCCGCTAACTATGGCTACACCTTC
CASSRDRGAANYGYTF
>TRBV7-2|-|TRBJ1-2|-
TGTGCCAGCAGCTTCCGAAGGGGGAATAACTATGGCTACACCTTC
CASSFRRGNNYGYTF
>TRBV5-6|-|TRBJ2-5|TRBD2
TGTGCCAGCAGCTTGGGGTTAGCGGGACAAGAGACCCAGTACTTC
CASSLGLAGQETQYF
>TRBV6-1|-|TRBJ1-1|-
TGTGCCAGCACCGACCAGGGCCCATACACTGAAGCTTTCTTT
CASTDQGPYTEAFF
>TRBV7-2|-|TRBJ2-7|-
TGTGCCAGCAGCTTAGTCTCCCCCTCCTACGAGCAGTACTTC
CASSLVSPSYEQYF
>TRBV19|-|TRBJ1-4|TRBD1
TGTGCCAGTAGTATGCGAGGGGGCACTGAAAAACTGTTTTTT
CASSMRGGTEKLFF
>TRBV9|-|TRBJ2-7|-
TGTGCCAGCAGCGTAGGGTTGGTAGCTGGGTACGAGCAGTACTTC
CASSVGLVAGYEQYF
>TRBV5-4|few|TRBJ1-1|-
TGTGCCAGCAGCGACAGCCTGAACACTGAAGCTTTCTTT
CASSDSLNTEAFF
>TRBV6-1|few|TRBJ1-1|-
TGTGCCAGCAACCTAGGATTGGGGCAGAATGAAGCTTTCTTT
CASNLGLGQNEAFF
>TRBV6-1|-|TRBJ1-2|TRBD1
TGTGCCAGCAGTGAACCCTGGACAGGGCTAGGCTACACCTTC
CASSEPWTGLGYTF
>TRBV19|few|TRBJ2-7|TRBD1
TGTGCCAGTAGTGGACCGGGACAGGGTTCCTACGAGCAGTACTTC
CASSGPGQGSYEQYF
>TRBV25-1|-|TRBJ2-7|TRBD1
TGTGCCAGCAGTGAATCCGGGACAGGAACCTACGAGCAGTACTTC
CASSESGTGTYEQYF
>TRBV5-4|-|TRBJ2-5|TRBD2
TGTGCCAGCAGCTTGGTGGGTAGCGGGGGATTCCAAGAGACCCAGTACTTC
CASSLVGSGGFQETQYF
>TRBV27|-|TRBJ1-1|-
TGTGCCAGCAGCCGATCCCTTGCGGGGGCCGGCGACACTGAAGCTTTCTTT
CASSRSLAGAGDTEAFF
>TRBV2|-|TRBJ2-7|TRBD1
TGTGCCACCGCGGACAGGGTCAACGAGCAGTACTTC
CATADRVNEQYF
>TRBV30|-|TRBJ2-7|-
TGTGCCTGGGCCAGGACTTCCTACGAGCAGTACTTC
CAWARTSYEQYF
>TRBV2|-|TRBJ2-2|-
TGTGCCAGCAGTTGGCACGCGGCCGGGGAGCTGTTTTTT
CASSWHAAGELFF
>TRBV6-1|few|TRBJ1-5|-
TGTGCCAGCTCCGCCCCAGGGGATGGCCAGCCCCAGCATTTT
CASSAPGDGQPQHF
>TRBV5-1|-|TRBJ2-5|-
TGCGCCAGCAGCCGTAATTTGTACCAAGAGACCCAGTACTTC
CASSRNLYQETQYF
>TRBV28|-|TRBJ1-2|-
TGTGCCAGCAGTTGGGCCCGGGACACCCTCTATGGCTACACCTTC
CASSWARDTLYGYTF
>TRBV7-2|few|TRBJ2-1|-
TGTGCCAGCAGCCGGGGTGGCTCCTACAATGAGCAGTTCTTC
CASSRGGSYNEQFF
>TRBV2|-|TRBJ2-7|TRBD1
TGTGCCAGCAGCGAAGGACCCACGGGACAGGGGTACGAGCAGTACTTC
CASSEGPTGQGYEQYF
>TRBV28|-|TRBJ2-1|TRBD2
TGTGCCAGCACCCCCCCGGGGGGTCGGGCTGAGCAGTTCTTC
CASTPPGGRAEQFF
>TRBV6-1|once|TRBJ1-2|-
TGTGCCAGCAGGTTGGGACAAGGAGCTAACTATGGCTACACCTTC
CASRLGQGANYGYTF
>TRBV30|once|TRBJ1-5|TRBD1
TGTGCCTGGAACAGGGGTGATCAGCCCCAGCATTTT
CAWNRGDQPQHF
>TRBV19|-|TRBJ2-3|-
TGTGCCAGTAGTACCCAGGCCCCTCGCACAGATACGCAGTATTTT
CASSTQAPRTDTQYF
>TRBV6-5|-|TRBJ1-1|-
TGTGCCAGCAGTTACAACACTTTTCCTGTCAGGGGCGAAGCTTTCTTT
CASSYNTFPVRGEAFF
>TRBV25-1|-|TRBJ2-1|TRBD2
TGTGCCAGCGGCAGAGCGGGGACCCCTGATGAGCAGTTCTTC
CASGRAGTPDEQFF
>TRBV2|-|TRBJ1-5|-
TGTGCCAGCAGTGGGGGACCGGAGGGTGGGCCCCAGCATTTT
CASSGGPEGGPQHF
>TRBV28|-|TRBJ1-1|-
TGTGCCAGCAGTTCGAGCAGGGCCACTGAAGCTTTCTTT
CASSSSRATEAFF
>TRBV15|-|TRBJ2-1|TRBD2
TGTGCCACCAGCGGATATGGACTAGCAGATGAGCAGTTCTTC
CATSGYGLADEQFF
>TRBV6-1|-|TRBJ1-4|TRBD1
TGTGCCAGCAGTACGAGGACAGGGTCGAATGAAAAACTGTTTTTT
CASSTRTGSNEKLFF
>TRBV5-1|-|TRBJ2-7|TRBD1
TGCGCCAGCAGCTTGGGGACAGGGCTTACCTACGAGCAGTACTTC
CASSLGTGLTYEQYF
>TRBV28|-|TRBJ2-3|TRBD2
TGTGCCAGCACAACTAGCGGGACGGGCACAGATACGCAGTATTTT
CASTTSGTGTDTQYF
>TRBV29-1|few|TRBJ2-5|-
TGCAGCGTTGTGCCCAGGGGTAAAGAGACCCAGTACTTC
CSVVPRGKETQYF
>TRBV28|-|TRBJ1-1|TRBD1
TGTGCCAGCAGTTCAGGTACAGGGGCCACTGAAGCTTTCTTT
CASSSGTGATEAFF
>TRBV10-2|-|TRBJ1-5|-
TGCGCCAGCAGTGAGGGGCAGGGGACGCCCCAGCATTTT
CASSEGQGTPQHF
>TRBV5-4|-|TRBJ2-3|TRBD2
TGTGCCAGCAGCACACAACGTCCCGGGACTAGCGGGAGAACAGATACGCAGTATTTT
CASSTQRPGTSGRTDTQYF
>TRBV10-3|once|TRBJ1-1|-
TGTGCCACCTCAGGGGCTACTAACACTGAAGCTTTCTTT
CATSGATNTEAFF
>TRBV19|-|TRBJ1-4|TRBD1
TGTGCCAGTAGTAACCCAGGGGGTGATGAAAAACTGTTTTTT
CASSNPGGDEKLFF
>TRBV2|-|TRBJ1-1|-
TGTGCCAGCAGGTTACAGGAGAACACTGAAGCTTTCTTT
CASRLQENTEAFF
>TRBV5-4|-|TRBJ2-7|TRBD1
TGTGCCAGCAGCTTGTGGACAGGGGGCCGGGACGAGCAGTACTTC
CASSLWTGGRDEQYF
>TRBV11-2|-|TRBJ1-6|TRBD1
TGTGCCAGCAGCTTAGGGACAGGGGAAGAATCACCCCTCCACTTT
CASSLGTGEESPLHF
>TRBV6-5|-|TRBJ1-2|-
TGTGCCAGCAGTTTAGCCGGTAACTATGGCTACACCTTC
CASSLAGNYGYTF
>TRBV19|-|TRBJ2-1|-
TGTGCCAGTAGTGCCCGACAGGCACCTTTCGGTCTCACTGACTACAATGAGCAGTTCTTC
CASSARQAPFGLTDYNEQFF
>TRBV28|-|TRBJ1-2|-
TGTGCCAGCAGGCCGTGGGAGGCAGAATATGGCTACACCTTC
CASRPWEAEYGYTF
>TRBV2|-|TRBJ1-1|-
TGTGCCAGCAGTGATTCTCGGGGTTCTGAAGCTTTCTTT
CASSDSRGSEAFF
>TRBV5-4|few|TRBJ1-6|TRBD1
TGTGCCAGCAGCAGGACGGGACAGATAAATTCACCCCTCCACTTT
CASSRTGQINSPLHF
>TRBV6-6|few|TRBJ2-1|-
TGTGCCAGCAGTACGGGAATTGTTGGCAATGAGCAGTTCTTC
CASSTGIVGNEQFF
>TRBV12-5|-|TRBJ2-5|-
TGTGCTAGTGGTTCCGGGGGTAGCGAGACCCAGTACTTC
CASGSGGSETQYF
>TRBV27|-|TRBJ2-7|TRBD2
TGTGCCAGCAGTCTCACTAGCGGGGACTTCTACGAGCAGTACTTC
CASSLTSGDFYEQYF